This TCR beta chain was obtained from a study of low-dose radiotherapy and immunotherapy resistance in tumors. About the study: Treatment of Cohort 2 consisted of 1 Gy per fraction every two weeks, amounting to 13 Gy over 26 weeks. Cyclophosphamide infusions of 200 mg/m2 came every two weeks, one day before radiation-immunotherapy. Daily, from cycle 1 day 1 and for four cycles, patients took oral aspirin 300 mg.

Time point indicated: after trial treatment. Treatment described: LDRT plus nivolumab, ipilimumab, low-dose cyclophosphamide and aspirin (RACIN trial). Patients deemed eligible presented with advanced solid tumors lacking tumor-infiltrating lymphocytes. Primers targeting TRAV and TRBV primed first-strand cDNA, covering alpha and beta chains. Over around 19 PCR cycles, TCRs were amplified from a constant-region primer and V-primer adapter. TCRdb reanalysed the reads using MiXCR and keeps one entry per CDR3 protein. The sample includes some 100,000 distinct CDR3 sequences, less than 25% of them seen just once. By proportion, this clonotype is medium-sized. The material sequenced was PBMCs, taken after low-dose radiotherapy plus immunotherapy. The origin of this receptor is a male donor with prostate cancer.

CDR3 in amino acids: CSVPTGRTTGELFF. The CDR3 DNA reads TGCAGCGTCCCGACGGGCCGTACCACCGGGGAGCTGTTTTTT. The rearrangement links TRBV29-1 to TRBJ2-2, with unresolved D. Germline loops: CDR1 SQVTM, CDR2 ANQGSEA. The CDR3 runs 14 residues. Trimming took off 6 bases at V and 4 bases at J, with 15 bases between the two ends.